These T cell receptor beta chains were read from a single sample in a study of beta chain features in type 1 diabetes. Sequencing was performed with immunoSEQ multiplex PCR; in TCRdb, only in-frame clones are kept and a portion is missing. The sample lists hundreds of thousands of clones, approximately 31% occurring once. The sample taken for sequencing was naive CD4+ T cells from blood. All receptors derive from a man aged 18 to 29 in good health. Each CDR3 is given with its conserved first and last residue. The D gene is left open where the match is weak. Some rows mark clone size as missing; the rest say once, few, many or name a class of expanded clone.

>TRBV5-1|TRBJ2-1|TRBD2|NA
TGCGCCAGCAGCTGGGGCCTAGCGGGAGACTCCTACAATGAGCAGTTCTTC
CASSWGLAGDSYNEQFF
>TRBV30|TRBJ2-1|NA|NA
TGTGCCTGGAGTGTACTCGAATCGTCGAGCTCCTACAATGAGCAGTTCTTC
CAWSVLESSSSYNEQFF
>TRBV6-1|TRBJ2-5|NA|NA
TGTGCCAGCAGTGACAGCTCGCGGGAACAAGCGCGGTGGACCCAGTACTTC
CASSDSSREQARWTQYF
>TRBV30|TRBJ2-5|TRBD1|NA
TGTGCCTCCCTTATGGACAGGTGGAAGACCCAGTACTTC
CASLMDRWKTQYF
>TRBV15|TRBJ2-6|NA|NA
TGTGCCACCAGTCGACCGGCCGGCCCTCTCGACGTCCTGACTTTC
CATSRPAGPLDVLTF
>TRBV7-8|TRBJ2-7|NA|few
TGTGCCAGCAGCTTACAGGGTCTCGGGAGAGCGAACGAGCAGTACTTC
CASSLQGLGRANEQYF
>TRBV5-6|TRBJ2-5|TRBD2|NA
TGTGCCAGCAGCTTTAGCGGGAGGGCCACTGAGACCCAGTACTTC
CASSFSGRATETQYF
>TRBV30|TRBJ2-5|NA|few
TGTGCCTGGAGTGTAGGGCAGGGATATCCGGAGACCCAGTACTTC
CAWSVGQGYPETQYF
>TRBV7-9|TRBJ2-1|NA|few
TGTGCCAGCAGCTTATGGGGAACTGAGCAGTTCTTC
CASSLWGTEQFF
>TRBV2|TRBJ2-7|TRBD2|NA
TGTGCCAGCAGCGCCGGACTAGCCGGCGAGCAGTACTTC
CASSAGLAGEQYF
>TRBV4-3|TRBJ2-7|TRBD1|NA
TGCGCCAGCAGCCTAAGGACAGGGACTTCCTACGAGCAGTACTTC
CASSLRTGTSYEQYF
>TRBV5-1|TRBJ2-7|NA|once
TGCGCCAGCAGCTTGGATCCATCCACCTACGAGCAGTACTTC
CASSLDPSTYEQYF
>TRBV25-1|TRBJ1-2|NA|few
TGTGCCAGCAGGGATAGTTCGTGGTATGCAGGGGACTATGGCTACACCTTC
CASRDSSWYAGDYGYTF
>TRBV30|TRBJ2-1|TRBD2|NA
TGTGCCTGGAGTGTACTTCAGGGAGCGGGGGAGCAGTTCTTC
CAWSVLQGAGEQFF
>TRBV10-3|TRBJ2-1|NA|few
TGTGCCATCAGTCAGGTCAATGAGCAGTTCTTC
CAISQVNEQFF
>TRBV18|TRBJ1-1|TRBD1|few
TGTGCCAGCTCCCTGACAGGGGGGCTGAACACTGAAGCTTTCTTT
CASSLTGGLNTEAFF
>TRBV19|TRBJ1-5|NA|NA
TGTGCCAGTAGTGATAGGGGCGATCAGCCCCAGCATTTT
CASSDRGDQPQHF
>TRBV13|TRBJ1-1|TRBD1|NA
TGTGCCAGCAGTCAGGGGGGACAGAACACTGAAGCTTTCTTT
CASSQGGQNTEAFF
>TRBV14|TRBJ2-1|NA|NA
TGTGCCAGCAGCCAACGCGTCTACAATGAGCAGTTCTTC
CASSQRVYNEQFF
>TRBV7-2|TRBJ2-5|NA|few
TGTGCCAGCAGCATACAAGAGACCCAGTACTTC
CASSIQETQYF
>TRBV6-6|TRBJ2-5|NA|NA
TGTGCCAGCAGTTACTCTGGGAGCGAACAGACCCAGTACTTC
CASSYSGSEQTQYF
>TRBV30|TRBJ2-7|TRBD1|NA
TGTGCCTGGAGTGCCGCGGGACAGGCCTACGAGCAGTACTTC
CAWSAAGQAYEQYF
>TRBV29-1|TRBJ1-1|NA|NA
TGCAGCGTTGGGGAAAGCACTGAAGCTTTCTTT
CSVGESTEAFF
>TRBV2|TRBJ1-2|NA|NA
TGTGCCAGTTTCCAGGGATTCTATGGCTACACCTTC
CASFQGFYGYTF
>TRBV12-5|TRBJ2-5|NA|NA
TGTGCTAGTGGTCAAGGGGGGGCAGGAGAGACCCAGTACTTC
CASGQGGAGETQYF
>TRBV27|TRBJ2-7|NA|NA
TGTGCCAGCAGGCGACCCTCTACCCACGAGCAGTACTTC
CASRRPSTHEQYF
>TRBV30|TRBJ1-2|NA|few
TGTGCCTGGACTCGGGCTGGAGGGAACTATGGCTACACCTTC
CAWTRAGGNYGYTF
>TRBV15|TRBJ1-2|NA|NA
TGTGCCACCAGCAGTCCCTGGGCGGAGCAGGGAAATGGCTACACCTTC
CATSSPWAEQGNGYTF
>TRBV25-1|TRBJ1-1|NA|NA
TGTGCCAGCAGTGGCCCCGTACAGTCGGACACTGAAGCTTTCTTT
CASSGPVQSDTEAFF
>TRBV25-1|TRBJ1-3|NA|NA
TGTGCCAGCAGTGATGGTCACACCATATATTTT
CASSDGHTIYF
>TRBV19|TRBJ2-1|NA|NA
TGTGCCAGTAGAATACCAGGGATGGATGAGCAGTTCTTC
CASRIPGMDEQFF
>TRBV28|TRBJ2-1|TRBD2|few
TGTGCCAGCAGTTCCCTAGCGGGAGGGCCTAACAATGAGCAGTTCTTC
CASSSLAGGPNNEQFF